A selection of T cell receptor beta chains follows, all from one sample in a study of OX40 agonist ivuxolimab in advanced cancers. Sequenced by immunoSEQ multiplex PCR; TCRdb stores in-frame clones only, minus some. The table lists fewer than 80,000 clones, 80% to 90% of them singletons. The specimen comprised CD4+ or CD8+ T cells sorted from blood, sampled in a trial of the OX40 agonist ivuxolimab. Source of these receptors: an adult with an advanced solid tumor such as melanoma, head and neck, liver or kidney cancer. The CDR3 runs from the conserved cysteine through the conserved F or W. Fields, in order: V gene, clone size, D gene, J gene, CDR3 DNA, CDR3 protein. D genes are given only for firm matches. Size is stated for part of the rows, as once, few or many counts, or as a class when the clone is expanded.

V gene: TRBV6-5; clone size: NA; D gene: NA; J gene: TRBJ1-1; CDR3 DNA: TGTGCCAGCAGTGTTGCCTCTAACACTGAAGCTTTCTTT; CDR3 protein: CASSVASNTEAFF
V gene: TRBV7-9; clone size: NA; D gene: NA; J gene: TRBJ1-1; CDR3 DNA: TGTGCCAGCAGCTTCGACAGGACGCTGAACACTGAAGCTTTCTTT; CDR3 protein: CASSFDRTLNTEAFF
V gene: TRBV2; clone size: NA; D gene: NA; J gene: TRBJ2-3; CDR3 DNA: TGTGCCAGCAGTGAAGGGGCTGGAGATACGCAGTATTTT; CDR3 protein: CASSEGAGDTQYF
V gene: TRBV6-6; clone size: NA; D gene: NA; J gene: TRBJ1-4; CDR3 DNA: TGTGCCAGCAGTTACTCGACGCAGGGGAAAACGAAACTGTTTTTT; CDR3 protein: CASSYSTQGKTKLFF
V gene: TRBV7-9; clone size: NA; D gene: NA; J gene: TRBJ2-4; CDR3 DNA: TGTGCCAGCAGCTCCCCCGACCTAGCCAAAAACATTCAGTACTTC; CDR3 protein: CASSSPDLAKNIQYF
V gene: TRBV28; clone size: NA; D gene: TRBD2; J gene: TRBJ2-1; CDR3 DNA: TGTGCCAGCAGTGCCCCTAGCGGGAGGCTTGAGCAGTTCTTC; CDR3 protein: CASSAPSGRLEQFF
V gene: TRBV19; clone size: NA; D gene: TRBD1; J gene: TRBJ1-4; CDR3 DNA: TGTGCCAGTAGTCTTCCGGGACAGCATTTTAATGAAAAACTGTTTTTT; CDR3 protein: CASSLPGQHFNEKLFF
V gene: TRBV6-5; clone size: NA; D gene: TRBD1; J gene: TRBJ2-7; CDR3 DNA: TGTGCCAGCAGATTGGACAGGGGTTCCCACGAGCAGTACTTC; CDR3 protein: CASRLDRGSHEQYF
V gene: TRBV7-9; clone size: NA; D gene: NA; J gene: TRBJ1-4; CDR3 DNA: TGTGCCAGCAGCGTCGGAGGTGGAGGAACTCTTGAAAAACTGTTTTTT; CDR3 protein: CASSVGGGGTLEKLFF
V gene: TRBV7-9; clone size: NA; D gene: NA; J gene: TRBJ1-1; CDR3 DNA: TGTGCCAGCAGTATTCAGGGGCATGAAGCTTTCTTT; CDR3 protein: CASSIQGHEAFF
V gene: TRBV5-1; clone size: NA; D gene: NA; J gene: TRBJ1-2; CDR3 DNA: TGCGCCAGCAGCGCCCAGGGTGACTATGGCTACACCTTC; CDR3 protein: CASSAQGDYGYTF
V gene: TRBV5-1; clone size: NA; D gene: TRBD2; J gene: TRBJ2-7; CDR3 DNA: TGCGCCAGCAGCATCACGGAGGGCGGGAGATACGAGCAGTACTTC; CDR3 protein: CASSITEGGRYEQYF
V gene: TRBV6-5; clone size: NA; D gene: NA; J gene: TRBJ2-3; CDR3 DNA: TGTGCCAGCAGTTACCGACGGGGGGCAGGAGATACGCAGTATTTT; CDR3 protein: CASSYRRGAGDTQYF
V gene: TRBV14; clone size: few; D gene: NA; J gene: TRBJ1-2; CDR3 DNA: TGTGCCAGCAGCCACACGCCGAGATTGCCCTACACCTTC; CDR3 protein: CASSHTPRLPYTF
V gene: TRBV5-4; clone size: NA; D gene: NA; J gene: TRBJ2-6; CDR3 DNA: TGTGCCAGCAGCTTGGATAGCGTTGGGGCCAACGTCCTGACTTTC; CDR3 protein: CASSLDSVGANVLTF
V gene: TRBV5-8; clone size: NA; D gene: NA; J gene: TRBJ1-2; CDR3 DNA: TGTGCCTTCCAAGCAGCAGAGTGGGGTGGCTACACCTTC; CDR3 protein: CAFQAAEWGGYTF
V gene: TRBV29-1; clone size: NA; D gene: NA; J gene: TRBJ2-2; CDR3 DNA: TGCAGCGTCAAGGACAGCCTTGAGTACACCGGGGAGCTGTTTTTT; CDR3 protein: CSVKDSLEYTGELFF
V gene: TRBV6-6; clone size: NA; D gene: NA; J gene: TRBJ1-1; CDR3 DNA: TGTGCCAGCAGAGTGACAGGATACACTGAAGCTTTCTTT; CDR3 protein: CASRVTGYTEAFF
V gene: TRBV4-3; clone size: NA; D gene: TRBD2; J gene: TRBJ2-3; CDR3 DNA: TGCGCCAGCAGCCAAGGGACTAGCCGGGATACGCAGTATTTT; CDR3 protein: CASSQGTSRDTQYF
V gene: TRBV9; clone size: NA; D gene: NA; J gene: TRBJ1-5; CDR3 DNA: TGTGCCAGCAGCGTAGAACCCGCTAGCAATCAGCCCCAGCATTTT; CDR3 protein: CASSVEPASNQPQHF
V gene: TRBV19; clone size: NA; D gene: NA; J gene: TRBJ2-5; CDR3 DNA: TGTGCCAGTAAAAACAGTCCCGGGGAGACCCAGTACTTC; CDR3 protein: CASKNSPGETQYF
V gene: TRBV7-9; clone size: few; D gene: NA; J gene: TRBJ2-7; CDR3 DNA: TGTGCCAGCTCTACACTATACGAGCAGTACTTC; CDR3 protein: CASSTLYEQYF
V gene: TRBV7-8; clone size: NA; D gene: NA; J gene: TRBJ1-1; CDR3 DNA: TGTGCCAGCAGCTCCCTCAGGGCATCGGCTGAAGCTTTCTTT; CDR3 protein: CASSSLRASAEAFF
V gene: TRBV10-2; clone size: NA; D gene: NA; J gene: TRBJ2-3; CDR3 DNA: TGCGCCAGCAGTGAAGCGGGCGGCAGGGCCTATTCCACAGATACGCAGTATTTT; CDR3 protein: CASSEAGGRAYSTDTQYF
V gene: TRBV29-1; clone size: NA; D gene: NA; J gene: TRBJ2-1; CDR3 DNA: TGCAGCGTTGTGAGCGGGTCCTACAATGAGCAGTTCTTC; CDR3 protein: CSVVSGSYNEQFF
V gene: TRBV6-1; clone size: NA; D gene: NA; J gene: TRBJ2-5; CDR3 DNA: TGTGCCAGCAGTGCTGGACGGACAGTTTCGTACCAAGAGACCCAGTACTTC; CDR3 protein: CASSAGRTVSYQETQYF
V gene: TRBV7-9; clone size: NA; D gene: NA; J gene: TRBJ2-7; CDR3 DNA: TGTGCCAGCAGCTTAGCAGAGGAGCCCTACGAGCAGTACTTC; CDR3 protein: CASSLAEEPYEQYF
V gene: TRBV28; clone size: NA; D gene: TRBD1; J gene: TRBJ1-1; CDR3 DNA: TGTGCCAGCAGTTTATATCAGGGGGAGGTTATGAACACTGAAGCTTTCTTT; CDR3 protein: CASSLYQGEVMNTEAFF
V gene: TRBV10-2; clone size: once; D gene: TRBD1; J gene: TRBJ1-2; CDR3 DNA: TGCGCCAGCAGCCGACAGGGGGACTATGGCTACACCTTC; CDR3 protein: CASSRQGDYGYTF
V gene: TRBV7-2; clone size: NA; D gene: NA; J gene: TRBJ1-5; CDR3 DNA: TGTGCCAGCAGCTTAGCGGGGCCTAATCAGCCCCAGCATTTT; CDR3 protein: CASSLAGPNQPQHF
V gene: TRBV19; clone size: once; D gene: TRBD1; J gene: TRBJ1-2; CDR3 DNA: TGTGCCACCGCGGACAGGGTTTATGGCTACACCTTC; CDR3 protein: CATADRVYGYTF
V gene: TRBV15; clone size: NA; D gene: NA; J gene: TRBJ1-5; CDR3 DNA: TGTGCCACCAGCAGAGTTCAGGGGCCGTATCAGCCCCAGCATTTT; CDR3 protein: CATSRVQGPYQPQHF